These 23 T cell receptor beta chains were sequenced from one sample in a study of T cell responses to AZD1222 COVID-19 vaccine. Measured with immunoSEQ multiplex PCR; TCRdb has only the in-frame clones, and not every one. Among around 130,000 clones listed, around 86% were seen once. Sequencing was performed on peripheral blood, taken 28 days after the second AZD1222 dose. The origin of the receptors is an adult who received the AZD1222 COVID-19 vaccine.

The chain employs TRBV4-3 and TRBJ2-7; D might be TRBD1 (6 bases). CDR3 length: 15 amino acids. V was trimmed by 0 bases and J by 3 bases, leaving 12 bases between them. CDR1 LGHNA and CDR2 YSLEER come from the germline V gene. The CDR3, as DNA: TGCGCCAGCAGCCAAGAAAGGACAGTTAGCTACGAGCAGTACTTC. Translation gives CASSQERTVSYEQYF.

This chain uses TRBV20-1 with TRBJ1-3; the D gene is possibly TRBD1 (5 bases). This CDR3 comprises 13 residues. Germline CDR1 is DFQATT and CDR2 is SNEGSKA (reference sequence). V was clipped by 4 bases and J by 4 bases, with 11 bases between them. This chain's CDR3 is CSATDRSGNTIYF. The CDR3 nucleotides read TGCAGTGCTACTGACAGATCCGGAAACACCATATATTTT.

The rearrangement links TRBV11-2 to TRBJ2-7; D uncertain. Germline CDR1 SGHAT, CDR2 FQNNGV. Trimming left V 6 bases short and J 2 bases short, with 14 bases between. The CDR3 runs 14 residues. The CDR3 sequence is CASSRVGEPYEQYF. The CDR3 DNA reads TGTGCCAGCAGTCGGGTCGGTGAGCCCTACGAGCAGTACTTC.

The chain joins TRBV3-1 (or the pseudogene TRBV3-2) to TRBJ1-4, with D perhaps matching TRBD1 (6 bases). Germline assignment: CDR1 LGHDT and CDR2 YNNKEL (reference sequence). CDR3 size: 13 residues. V lost 4 bases and J lost 6, with 9 bases in between. The CDR3 spells CASSPRTDEKLFF. In nucleotides, the CDR3 is TGTGCCAGCAGCCCTCGGACAGATGAAAAACTGTTTTTT.

The chain recombines TRBV6-5 with TRBJ1-1; unclear D gene. This CDR3 has 13 residues. V was pared by 0 bases and J by 4 bases, with 6 bases between. Germline CDR1 reads MNHEY; CDR2 reads SVGAGI. As DNA, the CDR3 is TGTGCCAGCAGTTACTCTGAAACCACTGAAGCTTTCTTT. Residues: CASSYSETTEAFF.

This chain joins TRBV30 and TRBJ1-6; 8 bases fit TRBD1. This CDR3 has 12 residues. From germline, CDR1 is GTSNPN and CDR2 SVGIG (reference sequence). This CDR3 reads CGLGQANSPLHF. The CDR3, as DNA: TGTGGTCTGGGACAGGCGAATTCACCCCTCCACTTT.

The rearrangement links TRBV19 to TRBJ1-5, with a tentative D call TRBD1 (6 bases). Deletions cut 4 bases from V and 0 bases from J, with 10 bases between. The CDR3 covers 15 residues. Per germline, CDR1 LNHDA and CDR2 SQIVND (reference sequence). CDR3 sequence: CASSRTVISNQPQHF. The CDR3 bases are TGTGCCAGTAGTAGGACAGTGATTAGCAATCAGCCCCAGCATTTT.

This clone was seen just once. The V gene is TRBV9, the J gene TRBJ1-5; D unresolved. The CDR3 spans 12 residues. Germline CDR1 and CDR2: SGDLS and YYNGEE. With 4 bases removed from V and 7 bases from J, the gap between germline ends came to 9 bases. In nucleotides, the CDR3 is TGTGCCAGCAGCCTGCCGGGCCAGCCCCAGCATTTT. Translation: CASSLPGQPQHF.

CDR3 sequence (DNA): TGCGCCAGCAGCGTAACAGGGTACGAGCAGTACTTC. This translates into CASSVTGYEQYF. The V and J genes are TRBV5-1 and TRBJ2-7; D is possibly TRBD1 (6 bases). V dropped 4 bases and J dropped 4 bases, with 9 bases sitting between them. There are 12 residues in the CDR3. Germline V gene lookup returns CDR1 SGHRS and CDR2 YFSETQ.

The chain links TRBV13 to TRBJ1-2; TRBD1 aligns across 7 bases. The CDR3 extends over 15 amino acids. Germline V gives CDR1 PRHDT, CDR2 FYEKMQ (reference sequence). Losses at the gene ends were 2 bases for V and 2 bases for J; bases not matched to a gene: 5. CDR3 DNA sequence: TGTGCCAGCAGCTTAAGGGGCAGGGGGAACTATGGCTACACCTTC. Its protein is CASSLRGRGNYGYTF.

The rearrangement joins TRBV3-1 (or the pseudogene TRBV3-2) to TRBJ2-2, with D possibly called TRBD1 or TRBD2 (6 bases each). The V gene lost 5 bases and the J gene lost 0 bases, with 16 bases spanning the gap. Germline loops: CDR1 LGHDT, CDR2 YNNKEL (reference sequence). The CDR3 consists of 17 residues. In DNA form, the CDR3 reads TGTGCCAGCAGCAGAAGAGGGGGGACCGCGAACACCGGGGAGCTGTTTTTT. As protein: CASSRRGGTANTGELFF.

V gene TRBV6-2 or TRBV6-3 combines with J gene TRBJ2-7; D unclear. The CDR3 sequence is 13 residues long. The ends were cut back, 0 bases at V and 6 bases at J, with 9 bases in the middle. Germline loops: CDR1 MNHEY, CDR2 SVGEGT. In DNA form, the CDR3 reads TGTGCCAGCAGTTACTCGTTTCCTCCCGAGCAGTACTTC. Residues: CASSYSFPPEQYF.

The V call is TRBV5-1, the J call TRBJ1-3, with a possible D match to TRBD1 (5 bases). The CDR3 is 14 residues long. The germline V gene has CDR1 SGHRS and CDR2 YFSETQ. Trimming took 4 bases from V and 8 from J, leaving 16 bases between them. CDR3: CASSLGDSYDTIYF. The CDR3 DNA reads TGCGCCAGCAGCCTGGGCGACAGTTACGACACCATATATTTT.

The CDR3 sequence: CASSLDVSYNEQFF. The DNA for the CDR3 is TGCGCCAGCAGCTTGGATGTCAGCTACAATGAGCAGTTCTTC. The chain employs TRBV5-1 and TRBJ2-1, with unresolved D. V lost 0 bases and J 3 bases, leaving 7 bases between the germline ends. The CDR3 loop spans 14 amino acids. CDR1 is SGHRS, CDR2 YFSETQ, per germline.

In this sample, this clone turned up a few times. This sequence joins TRBV6-1 and TRBJ2-7; tentatively, D is TRBD1 (6 bases). V shed 2 bases and J shed 1 base, with 12 bases lying between them. This CDR3 is built from 15 residues. CDR1 is MNHNS and CDR2 is SASEGT in the germline V gene. The CDR3 DNA reads as TGTGCCAGCAGTGAAATAGCAGGGGAGTCCTACGAGCAGTACTTC. Translated, it gives CASSEIAGESYEQYF.

This chain joins TRBV7-9 and TRBJ1-1, with TRBD1 as a possible D gene (5 bases). Per germline, CDR1 SEHNR and CDR2 FQNEAQ (reference sequence). Trimming shortened V by 5 bases and J by 11 bases, and 12 bases separated the two germline ends. The CDR3 contains 11 residues. The CDR3 region is CASSTAGGAFF. CDR3 DNA sequence: TGTGCCAGCAGCACCGCCGGGGGGGCTTTCTTT.

The V and J genes are TRBV29-1 and TRBJ1-1; no definite D call. Between the trimmed V and J ends, which lost 4 bases and 2 bases, there was a span of 14 bases. Germline V lookup: CDR1 SQVTM, CDR2 ANQGSEA. This CDR3 region has 14 residues. The CDR3 region is CSVAPQPQNTEAFF. The CDR3 DNA reads as TGCAGCGTTGCCCCGCAGCCCCAAAACACTGAAGCTTTCTTT.

This clone has just one count. The rearrangement uses TRBV7-9 and TRBJ2-7; D unresolved. The germline V and J ends were trimmed by 1 base and 3 bases, with 1 base remaining between them. CDR1 and CDR2 (germline): SEHNR, FQNEAQ (reference sequence). There are 11 residues in the CDR3. Written as DNA, the CDR3 is TGTGCCAGCAGCTTAGACTACGAGCAGTACTTC. As protein: CASSLDYEQYF. The full variable domain, in which reference TRBV7-9 and TRBJ2-7 provide the parts outside the CDR3, is DTGVSQNPRHKITKRGQNVTFRCDPISEHNRLYWYRQTLGQGPEFLTYFQNEAQLEKSRLLSDRFSAERPKGSFSTLEIQRTEQGDSAMYLCASSLDYEQYFGPGTRLTVT.

This clone was recorded once. The gene calls are TRBV5-1 and TRBJ2-7; a weak D match, TRBD2 (5 bases). The CDR3 runs to 12 residues. Germline values: CDR1 SGHRS, CDR2 YFSETQ. The germline V and J ends were trimmed by 4 bases and 7 bases, with 12 bases remaining between them. CDR3 bases: TGCGCCAGCAGCCTAATTCGCGGGGAGCAGTACTTC. This sequence encodes CASSLIRGEQYF.

This rearrangement joins TRBV6-5 to TRBJ2-2, with D hard to call. V was cut by 7 bases and J by 2 bases, with 5 bases left in between. The CDR3 sequence is 12 residues long. Germline assignment: CDR1 MNHEY and CDR2 SVGAGI. The CDR3 DNA is TGTGCCAGCATGAGAAACACCGGGGAGCTGTTTTTT. Residues: CASMRNTGELFF.

In this sample, this clone turned up once. The V and J genes are TRBV6-5 and TRBJ1-1; D uncertain. From germline, CDR1 is MNHEY and CDR2 SVGAGI. Deletions cut 8 bases from V and 3 bases from J, with 19 bases between. The CDR3 runs 15 residues. Written as DNA, the CDR3 is TGTGCCAGCCATACCCGGCGTCGCTACGACACTGAAGCTTTCTTT. This encodes CASHTRRRYDTEAFF.

J is TRBJ1-4 and V is TRBV6-6; 7 positions agree with TRBD1. J gave up 6 bases and V 5 bases, and 12 bases lay outside the gene matches. CDR3 length: 16 amino acids. The germline V gene encodes CDR1 MNHNY and CDR2 SVGAGI (reference sequence). CDR3 DNA sequence: TGTGCCAGCAGTCAGCGACAGGGTTTAAGGGATGAAAAACTGTTTTTT. It encodes CASSQRQGLRDEKLFF.

J is TRBJ2-2 and V is TRBV2; TRBD1 agrees at 10 bases. This CDR3 contains 16 residues. CDR1 is SNHLY and CDR2 is FYNNEI in the germline V gene. J gave up 3 bases and V 6 bases, and 7 bases lay outside the gene matches. This CDR3 reads CASRVDRGLDTGELFF. The CDR3, as DNA: TGTGCCAGCAGAGTCGACAGGGGGCTAGACACCGGGGAGCTGTTTTTT.